This record looks at one T cell receptor (beta chain) sequence and its context. Its target is unknown. This entry comes from a study of CXCR3-negative and CXCR3-positive naive CD8 T cells. Study context: The study obtained 130 million to 150 million TRB reads, about 1.5 +/- 0.3 million per library.

UMI-labeled TRB cDNA libraries were prepared by 5' RACE. TCRdb processed the 5' RACE reads again and assigns one entry to each CDR3 protein, with no DNA. The repertoire table contains tens of thousands of distinct CDR3 sequences. The length of the CDR3 is 13 residues. CDR1 is SQVTM and CDR2 is ANQGSEA in the germline V gene. Whole-study findings and limits: Researchers reported similar TRBV-TRBJ usage in naive CXCR3-negative and CXCR3-positive cells, though memory differed. Naive subsets displayed similar surface CD5, and TCR strength was inferred from TRB CDR3 properties.

This rearrangement joins TRBV29-1 to TRBJ2-1; without DNA, the TCRdb call of TRBD1 cannot be checked. Source material: naive CXCR3- CD8+ T cells from blood. Stated subset: CD45RO-CCR7+CD27+CD95- naive CD8+ T cells lacking CXCR3 (TNR3-). This clonotype originated in a human donor in good health. Some clones in this sample may be carry-over from other donors' samples. The CDR3: CSVEVAGVNEQFF.